This T cell receptor (beta chain) was found in a study of lymphopenia after photon versus proton radiotherapy. Only in-frame clones appear in the TCRdb table, and some are missing; sequencing was by immunoSEQ multiplex PCR. Of 65,000 to 70,000 clones in the sample, roughly 93% were seen once. Study-level results: After lymphocyte nadir, photon-treated repertoires showed oligoclonal expansion, especially CD8+ Temra. Better survival with proton therapy was suggested as possible, not demonstrated. Relative stability marked proton patients; photon patients lost diversity and naive cells.

Comment on this clone: Its antigen is currently unknown.

This sequence originates from a woman in her seventies with pancreatic cancer. Material: peripheral blood, obtained from a patient treated with photon-based radiotherapy.

DNA for the CDR3: TGCGCCAGCAGCATCGGGACAGGGGAGGGAGGCTACACCTTC. It yields the protein CASSIGTGEGGYTF. The rearrangement joins TRBV5-1 to TRBJ1-2; TRBD1 matches at 10 bases. The CDR3 runs to 14 residues. In germline, CDR1 is SGHRS, CDR2 YFSETQ. J was trimmed by 8 bases and V by 4 bases; bases with no gene match: 8.